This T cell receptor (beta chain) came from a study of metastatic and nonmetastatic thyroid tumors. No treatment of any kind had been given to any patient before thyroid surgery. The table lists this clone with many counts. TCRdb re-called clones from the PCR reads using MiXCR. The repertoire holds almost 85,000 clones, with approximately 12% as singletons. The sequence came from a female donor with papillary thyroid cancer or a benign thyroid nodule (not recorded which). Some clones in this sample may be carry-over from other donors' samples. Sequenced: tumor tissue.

DNA of the CDR3: TGTGCCAGCAGTTTAAGCGGGTTAGTCTACGAGCAGTACTTC. Amino acids: CASSLSGLVYEQYF. The chain is built from TRBV6-2 or TRBV6-3 and TRBJ2-7; the D gene is possibly TRBD2 (6 bases). Trimming pared 4 bases from V and 3 bases from J, leaving 13 bases between. The CDR3 contains 14 residues. The germline CDR1 and CDR2 sequences are MNHEY and SVGEGT.